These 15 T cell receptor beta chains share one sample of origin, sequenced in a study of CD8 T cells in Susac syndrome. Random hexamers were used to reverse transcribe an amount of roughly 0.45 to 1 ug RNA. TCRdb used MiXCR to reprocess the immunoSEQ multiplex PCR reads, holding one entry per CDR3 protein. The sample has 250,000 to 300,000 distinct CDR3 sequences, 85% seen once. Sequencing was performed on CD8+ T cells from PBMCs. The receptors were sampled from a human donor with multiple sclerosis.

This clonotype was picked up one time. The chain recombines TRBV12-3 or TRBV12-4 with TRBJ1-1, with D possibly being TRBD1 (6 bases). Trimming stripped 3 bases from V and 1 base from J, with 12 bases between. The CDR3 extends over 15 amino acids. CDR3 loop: CASSLDSVWNTEAFF. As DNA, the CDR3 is TGTGCCAGCAGTTTGGACAGCGTGTGGAACACTGAAGCTTTCTTT.

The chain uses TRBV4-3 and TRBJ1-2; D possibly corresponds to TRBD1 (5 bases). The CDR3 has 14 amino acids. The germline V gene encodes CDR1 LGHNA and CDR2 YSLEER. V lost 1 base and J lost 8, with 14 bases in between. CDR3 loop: CASSQVGAYRGYTF. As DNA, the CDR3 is TGCGCCAGCAGCCAAGTTGGCGCGTACAGGGGCTACACCTTC.

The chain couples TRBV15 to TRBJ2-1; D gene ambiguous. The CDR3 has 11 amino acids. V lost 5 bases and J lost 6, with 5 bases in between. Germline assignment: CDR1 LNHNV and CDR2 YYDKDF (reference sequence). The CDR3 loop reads CATSGFNEQFF. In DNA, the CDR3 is TGTGCCACCAGCGGTTTCAATGAGCAGTTCTTC.

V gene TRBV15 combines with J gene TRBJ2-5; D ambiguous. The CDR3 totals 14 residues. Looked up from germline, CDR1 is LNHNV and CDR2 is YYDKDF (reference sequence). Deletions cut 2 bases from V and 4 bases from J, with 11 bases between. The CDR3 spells CATSRLLVRETQYF. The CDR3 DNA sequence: TGTGCCACCAGCAGACTTTTGGTCCGAGAGACCCAGTACTTC.

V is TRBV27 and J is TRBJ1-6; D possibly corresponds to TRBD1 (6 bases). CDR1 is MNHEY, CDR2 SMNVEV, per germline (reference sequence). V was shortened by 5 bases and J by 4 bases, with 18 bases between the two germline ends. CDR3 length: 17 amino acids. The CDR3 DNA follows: TGTGCCAGCAGTACCTATACGACAGGTCTTTATAATTCACCCCTCCACTTT. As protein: CASSTYTTGLYNSPLHF.

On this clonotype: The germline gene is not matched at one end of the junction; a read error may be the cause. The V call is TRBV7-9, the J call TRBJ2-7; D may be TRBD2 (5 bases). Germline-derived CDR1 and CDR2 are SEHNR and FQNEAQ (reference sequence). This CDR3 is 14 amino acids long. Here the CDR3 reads CAGSFSGSPYEQYF. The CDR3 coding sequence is TGTGCCGGCAGCTTTTCGGGGTCCCCCTACGAGCAGTACTTC.

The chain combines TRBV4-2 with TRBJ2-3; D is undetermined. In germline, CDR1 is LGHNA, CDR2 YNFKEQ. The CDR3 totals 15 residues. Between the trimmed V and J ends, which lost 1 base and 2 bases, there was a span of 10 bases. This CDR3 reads CASSQGNMITDTQYF. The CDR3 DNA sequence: TGTGCCAGCAGCCAAGGGAATATGATCACAGATACGCAGTATTTT.

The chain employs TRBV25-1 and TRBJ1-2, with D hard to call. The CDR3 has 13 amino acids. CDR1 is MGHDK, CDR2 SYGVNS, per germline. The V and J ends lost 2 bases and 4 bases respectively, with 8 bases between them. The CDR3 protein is CASSEHDFYGYTF. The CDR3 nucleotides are TGTGCCAGCAGTGAACACGATTTCTATGGCTACACCTTC.

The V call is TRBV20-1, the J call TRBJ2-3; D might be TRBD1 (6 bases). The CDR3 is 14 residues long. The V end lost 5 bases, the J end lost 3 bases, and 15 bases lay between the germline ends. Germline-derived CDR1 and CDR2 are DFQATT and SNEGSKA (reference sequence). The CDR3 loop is CSAYTGIGTDTQYF. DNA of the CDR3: TGCAGTGCTTACACAGGGATAGGGACAGATACGCAGTATTTT.

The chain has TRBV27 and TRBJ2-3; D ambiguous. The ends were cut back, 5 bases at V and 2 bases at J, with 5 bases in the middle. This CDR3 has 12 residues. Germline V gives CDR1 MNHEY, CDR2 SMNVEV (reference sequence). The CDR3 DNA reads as TGTGCCAGCAGTCTTGACACAGATACGCAGTATTTT. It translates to CASSLDTDTQYF.

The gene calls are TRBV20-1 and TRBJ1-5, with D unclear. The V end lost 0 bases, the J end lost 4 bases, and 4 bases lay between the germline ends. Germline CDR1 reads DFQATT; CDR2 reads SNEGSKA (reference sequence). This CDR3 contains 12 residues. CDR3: CSARDENQPQHF. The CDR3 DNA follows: TGCAGTGCTAGAGATGAGAATCAGCCCCAGCATTTT.

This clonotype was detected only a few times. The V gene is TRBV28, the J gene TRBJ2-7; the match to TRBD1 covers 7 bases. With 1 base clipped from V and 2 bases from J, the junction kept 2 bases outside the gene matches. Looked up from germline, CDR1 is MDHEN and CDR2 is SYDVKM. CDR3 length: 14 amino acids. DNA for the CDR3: TGTGCCAGCAGTTTATTGCAGGGGGCCTACGAGCAGTACTTC. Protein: CASSLLQGAYEQYF.

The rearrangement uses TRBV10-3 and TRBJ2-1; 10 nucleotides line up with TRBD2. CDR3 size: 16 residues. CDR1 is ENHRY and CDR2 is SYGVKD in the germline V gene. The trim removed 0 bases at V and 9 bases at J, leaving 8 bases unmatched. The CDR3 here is CAISESQREGQGEQFF. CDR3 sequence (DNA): TGTGCCATCAGTGAGTCGCAGCGGGAGGGCCAGGGTGAGCAGTTCTTC.

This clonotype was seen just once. The CDR3 spells CASQWGGDTQYF. DNA for the CDR3: TGTGCCAGCCAATGGGGGGGAGATACGCAGTATTTT. V and J are TRBV28 and TRBJ2-3; 7 positions match TRBD2. V lost 8 bases to trimming and J lost 5 bases; unmatched junction nucleotides: 4. From germline, CDR1 is MDHEN and CDR2 SYDVKM. CDR3 size: 12 residues.

CDR3 loop: CAIPGTGASQETQYF. The CDR3 nucleotides are TGTGCCATCCCAGGAACAGGGGCCTCCCAAGAGACCCAGTACTTC. The rearrangement links TRBV15 to TRBJ2-5; 7 nucleotides line up with TRBD1. This CDR3 spans 15 amino acids. In germline, CDR1 is LNHNV, CDR2 YYDKDF (reference sequence). V lost 10 bases, J lost 1 base, and 12 bases stayed unmatched.